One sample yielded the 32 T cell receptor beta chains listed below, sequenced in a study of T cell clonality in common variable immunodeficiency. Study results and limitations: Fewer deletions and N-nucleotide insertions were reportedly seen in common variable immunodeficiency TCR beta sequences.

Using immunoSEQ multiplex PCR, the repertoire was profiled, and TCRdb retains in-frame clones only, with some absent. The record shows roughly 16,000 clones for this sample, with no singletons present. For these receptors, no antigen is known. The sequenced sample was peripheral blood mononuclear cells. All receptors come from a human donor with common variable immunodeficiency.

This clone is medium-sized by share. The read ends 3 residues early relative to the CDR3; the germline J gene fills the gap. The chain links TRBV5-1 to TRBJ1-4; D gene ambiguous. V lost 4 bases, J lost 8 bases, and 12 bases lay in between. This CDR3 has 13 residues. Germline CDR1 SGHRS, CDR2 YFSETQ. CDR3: CASSQTFQEKLFF. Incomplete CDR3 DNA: TGCGCCAGCAGCCAGACATTCCAGGAAAAA.

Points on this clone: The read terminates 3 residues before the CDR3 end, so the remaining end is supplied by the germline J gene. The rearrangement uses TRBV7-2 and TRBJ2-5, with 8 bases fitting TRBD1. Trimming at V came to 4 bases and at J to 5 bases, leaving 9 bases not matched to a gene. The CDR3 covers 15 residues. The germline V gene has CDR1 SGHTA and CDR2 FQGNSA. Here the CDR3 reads CASSSRDRIWETQYF. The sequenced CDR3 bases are TGTGCCAGCAGCTCCCGGGACAGGATTTGGGAGACC.

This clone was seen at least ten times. The part of the CDR3 DNA that was read is TGTGCCAGCAGCTTAGCTTTACGGAGCGGGTTAGCCAAAAACATT. Its protein product is CASSLALRSGLAKNI. The whole CDR3 protein is CASSLALRSGLAKNIQYF. The rearrangement joins TRBV7-2 to TRBJ2-4; D is possibly TRBD2 (6 bases). The CDR3 end falls 3 residues outside the read, so it is completed with the germline J gene. CDR1 SGHTA and CDR2 FQGNSA come from the germline V gene. V lost 0 bases, J lost 0 bases, and 15 bases lay in between. This CDR3 has 18 residues.

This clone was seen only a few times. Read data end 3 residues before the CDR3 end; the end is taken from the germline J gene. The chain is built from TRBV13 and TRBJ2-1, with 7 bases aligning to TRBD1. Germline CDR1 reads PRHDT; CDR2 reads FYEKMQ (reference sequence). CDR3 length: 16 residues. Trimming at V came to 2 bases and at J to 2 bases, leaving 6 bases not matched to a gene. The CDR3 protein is CASSLQGDDPYNEQFF. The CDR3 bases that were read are TGTGCCAGCAGCTTACAGGGGGACGACCCCTACAATGAG.

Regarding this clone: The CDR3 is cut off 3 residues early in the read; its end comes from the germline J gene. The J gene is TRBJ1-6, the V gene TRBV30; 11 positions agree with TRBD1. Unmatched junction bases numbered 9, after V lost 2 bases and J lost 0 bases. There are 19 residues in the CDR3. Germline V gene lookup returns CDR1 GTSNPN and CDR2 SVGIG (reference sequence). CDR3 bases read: TGTGCCTGGAGTCAATACCGGGACAGGGGGAGCTCCTATAATTCACCC. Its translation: CAWSQYRDRGSSYNSP. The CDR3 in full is CAWSQYRDRGSSYNSPLHF. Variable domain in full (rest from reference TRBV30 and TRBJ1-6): SQTIHQWPATLVQPVGSPLSLECTVEGTSNPNLYWYRQAAGRGLQLLFYSVGIGQISSEVPQNLSASRPQDRQFILSSKKLLLSDSGFYLCAWSQYRDRGSSYNSPLHFGNGTRLTVT.

The CDR3 bases that were read are TGCGCCAGCAGCTTGGGTCAGGCACTCTCCTACGAG. Translation: CASSLGQALSYE. The full-length CDR3 reads as CASSLGQALSYEQYF. The rearrangement uses TRBV5-1 and TRBJ2-7; no firm D call. The read is 3 residues too short to cover the CDR3 end, so that end is filled in from the germline J gene. Per germline, CDR1 SGHRS and CDR2 YFSETQ. This CDR3 has 15 amino acids. V was pared by 0 bases and J by 0 bases, with 10 bases between.

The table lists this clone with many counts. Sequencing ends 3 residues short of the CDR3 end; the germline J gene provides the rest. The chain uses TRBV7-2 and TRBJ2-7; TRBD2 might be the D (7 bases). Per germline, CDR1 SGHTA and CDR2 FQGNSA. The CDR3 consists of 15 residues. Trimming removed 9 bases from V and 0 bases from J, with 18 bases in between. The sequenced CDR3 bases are TGTGCCAGTACCTGGGGCGGGGGCCTCTCCTACGAG. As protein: CASTWGGGLSYE. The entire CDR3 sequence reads CASTWGGGLSYEQYF.

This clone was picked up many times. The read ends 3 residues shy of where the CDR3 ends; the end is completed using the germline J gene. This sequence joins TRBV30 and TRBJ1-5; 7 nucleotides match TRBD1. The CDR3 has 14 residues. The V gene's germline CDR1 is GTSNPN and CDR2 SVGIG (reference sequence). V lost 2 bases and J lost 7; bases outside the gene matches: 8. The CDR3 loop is CAWSLGGGGQPQHF. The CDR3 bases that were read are TGTGCCTGGAGTCTAGGAGGGGGCGGGCAGCCC.

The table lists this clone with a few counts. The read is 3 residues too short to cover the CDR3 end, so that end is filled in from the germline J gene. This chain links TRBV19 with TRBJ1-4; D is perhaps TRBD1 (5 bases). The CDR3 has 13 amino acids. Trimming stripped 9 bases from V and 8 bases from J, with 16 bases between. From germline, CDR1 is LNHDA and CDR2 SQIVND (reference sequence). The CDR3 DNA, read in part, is TGTGCCAGCAGGGTAGGGTCCACCGAAAAA. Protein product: CASRVGSTEK. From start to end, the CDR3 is CASRVGSTEKLFF.

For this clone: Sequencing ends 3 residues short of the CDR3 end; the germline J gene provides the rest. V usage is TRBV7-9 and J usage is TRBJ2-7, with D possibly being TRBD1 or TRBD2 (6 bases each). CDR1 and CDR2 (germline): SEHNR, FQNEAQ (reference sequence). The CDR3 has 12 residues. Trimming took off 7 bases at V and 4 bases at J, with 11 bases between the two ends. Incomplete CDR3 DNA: TGTGCCAGCACGGAGGGGGATTACGAG. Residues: CASTEGDYE. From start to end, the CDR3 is CASTEGDYEQYF. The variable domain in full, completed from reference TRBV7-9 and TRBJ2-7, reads DTGVSQNPRHKITKRGQNVTFRCDPISEHNRLYWYRQTLGQGPEFLTYFQNEAQLEKSRLLSDRFSAERPKGSFSTLEIQRTEQGDSAMYLCASTEGDYEQYFGPGTRLTVT.

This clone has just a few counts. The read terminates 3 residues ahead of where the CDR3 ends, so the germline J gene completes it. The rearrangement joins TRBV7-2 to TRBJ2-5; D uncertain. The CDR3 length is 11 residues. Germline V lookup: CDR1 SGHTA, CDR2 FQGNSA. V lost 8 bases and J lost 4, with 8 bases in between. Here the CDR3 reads CASGLGETQYF. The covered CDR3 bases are TGTGCCAGCGGTCTCGGAGAGACC. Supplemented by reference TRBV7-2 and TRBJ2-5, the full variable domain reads GAGVSQSPSNKVTEKGKDVELRCDPISGHTALYWYRQSLGQGLEFLIYFQGNSAPDKSGLPSDRFSAERTGGSVSTLTIQRTQQEDSAVYLCASGLGETQYFGPGTRLLVL.

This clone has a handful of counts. CDR3 DNA (partial): TGTGCCAGTAGGTCGGGACTAGTGAACACCGGGGAG. Translation: CASRSGLVNTGE. The complete CDR3 reads CASRSGLVNTGELFF. This chain connects TRBV19 to TRBJ2-2; 8 bases fit TRBD2. The read terminates 3 residues ahead of where the CDR3 ends, so the germline J gene completes it. Trimming removed 6 bases from V and 1 base from J; junction bases left unmatched: 4. Germline CDR1 is LNHDA and CDR2 is SQIVND (reference sequence). CDR3 size: 15 residues.

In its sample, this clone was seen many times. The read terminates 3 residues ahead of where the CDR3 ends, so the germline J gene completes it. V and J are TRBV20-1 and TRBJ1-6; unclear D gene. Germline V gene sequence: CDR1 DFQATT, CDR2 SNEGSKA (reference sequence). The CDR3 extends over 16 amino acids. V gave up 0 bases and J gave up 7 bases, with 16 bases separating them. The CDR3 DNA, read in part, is TGCAGTGCTAGAGATAGCGGTACCAGGAGGAATTCACCC. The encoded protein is CSARDSGTRRNSP. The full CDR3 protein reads CSARDSGTRRNSPLHF.

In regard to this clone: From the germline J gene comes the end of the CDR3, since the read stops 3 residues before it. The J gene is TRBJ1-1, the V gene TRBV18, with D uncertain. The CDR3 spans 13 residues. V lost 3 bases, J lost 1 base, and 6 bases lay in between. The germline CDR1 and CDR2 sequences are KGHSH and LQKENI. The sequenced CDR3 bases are TGTGCCAGCTCACCCACAGCGAACACTGAA. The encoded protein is CASSPTANTE. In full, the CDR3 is CASSPTANTEAFF.

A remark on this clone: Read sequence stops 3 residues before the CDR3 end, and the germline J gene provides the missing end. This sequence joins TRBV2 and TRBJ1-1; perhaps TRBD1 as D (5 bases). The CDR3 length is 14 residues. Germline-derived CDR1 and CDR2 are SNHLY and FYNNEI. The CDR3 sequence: CASEGTGGLKGAFF. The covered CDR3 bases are TGTGCCAGCGAGGGTACAGGCGGTCTCAAGGGG.

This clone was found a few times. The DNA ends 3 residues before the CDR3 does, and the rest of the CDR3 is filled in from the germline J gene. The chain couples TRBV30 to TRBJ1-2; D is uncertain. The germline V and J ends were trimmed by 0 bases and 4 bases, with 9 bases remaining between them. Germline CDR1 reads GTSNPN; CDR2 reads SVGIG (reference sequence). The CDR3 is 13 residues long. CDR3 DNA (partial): TGTGCCTGGAGTGTACTAGGGTCCTATGGC. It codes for CAWSVLGSYG. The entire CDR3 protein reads CAWSVLGSYGYTF.

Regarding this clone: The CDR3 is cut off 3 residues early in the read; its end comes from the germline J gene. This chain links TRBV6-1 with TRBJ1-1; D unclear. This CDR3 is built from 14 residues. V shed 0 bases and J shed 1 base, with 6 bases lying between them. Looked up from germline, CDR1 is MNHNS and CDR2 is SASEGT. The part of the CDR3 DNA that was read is TGTGCCAGCAGTGAAGCGCGGGGGAACACTGAA. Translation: CASSEARGNTE. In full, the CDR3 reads CASSEARGNTEAFF.

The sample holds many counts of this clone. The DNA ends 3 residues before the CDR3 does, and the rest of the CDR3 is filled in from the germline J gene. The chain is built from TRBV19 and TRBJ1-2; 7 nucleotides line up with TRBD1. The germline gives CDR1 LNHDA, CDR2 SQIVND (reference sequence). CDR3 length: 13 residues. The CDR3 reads CASSINYRGGYTF. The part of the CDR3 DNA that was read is TGTGCCAGTAGTATAAACTACAGGGGAGGC. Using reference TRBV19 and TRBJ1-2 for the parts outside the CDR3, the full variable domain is DGGITQSPKYLFRKEGQNVTLSCEQNLNHDAMYWYRQDPGQGLRLIYYSQIVNDFQKGDIAEGYSVSREKKESFPLTVTSAQKNPTAFYLCASSINYRGGYTFGSGTRLTVV.

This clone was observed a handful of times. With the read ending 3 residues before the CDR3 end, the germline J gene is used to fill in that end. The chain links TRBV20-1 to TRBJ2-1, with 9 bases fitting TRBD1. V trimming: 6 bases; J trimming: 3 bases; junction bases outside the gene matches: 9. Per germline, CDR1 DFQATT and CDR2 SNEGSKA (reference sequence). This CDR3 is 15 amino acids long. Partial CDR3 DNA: TGCAGTGCCCCACAGGGGGCAGGAGACTACAATGAG. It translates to CSAPQGAGDYNE. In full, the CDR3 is CSAPQGAGDYNEQFF.

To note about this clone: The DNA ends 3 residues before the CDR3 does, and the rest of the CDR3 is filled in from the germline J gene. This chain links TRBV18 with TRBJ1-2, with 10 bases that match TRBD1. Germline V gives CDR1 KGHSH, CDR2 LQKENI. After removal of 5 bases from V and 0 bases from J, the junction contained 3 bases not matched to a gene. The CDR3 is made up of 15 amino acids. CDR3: CASSWDRGTNYGYTF. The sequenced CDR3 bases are TGTGCCAGCTCATGGGACAGGGGCACTAACTATGGC. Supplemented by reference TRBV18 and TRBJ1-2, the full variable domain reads NAGVMQNPRHLVRRRGQEARLRCSPMKGHSHVYWYRQLPEEGLKFMVYLQKENIIDESGMPKERFSAEFPKEGPSILRIQQVVRGDSAAYFCASSWDRGTNYGYTFGSGTRLTVV.

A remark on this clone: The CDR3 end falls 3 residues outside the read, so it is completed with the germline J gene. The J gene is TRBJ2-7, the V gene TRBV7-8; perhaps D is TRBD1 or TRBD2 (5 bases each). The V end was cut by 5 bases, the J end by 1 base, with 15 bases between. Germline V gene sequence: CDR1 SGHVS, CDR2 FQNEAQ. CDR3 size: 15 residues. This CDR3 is CASSGRGRGSYEQYF. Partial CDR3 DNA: TGTGCCAGCAGCGGTAGGGGAAGAGGGTCCTACGAG.

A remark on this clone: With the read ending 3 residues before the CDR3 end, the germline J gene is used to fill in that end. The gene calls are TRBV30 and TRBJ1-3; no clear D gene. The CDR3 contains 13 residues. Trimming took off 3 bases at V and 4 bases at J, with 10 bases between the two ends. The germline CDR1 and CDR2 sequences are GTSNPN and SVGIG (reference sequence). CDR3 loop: CAWSRGQGNTIYF. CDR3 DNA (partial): TGTGCCTGGAGCCGGGGTCAGGGAAACACC.

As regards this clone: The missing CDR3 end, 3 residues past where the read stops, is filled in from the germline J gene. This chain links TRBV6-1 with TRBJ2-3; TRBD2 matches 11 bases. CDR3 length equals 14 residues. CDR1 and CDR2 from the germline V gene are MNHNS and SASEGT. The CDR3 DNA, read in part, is TGTGCCAGCAGTGGGGTACAGGGACTAGCGGCG. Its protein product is CASSGVQGLAA. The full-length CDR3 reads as CASSGVQGLAAQYF.

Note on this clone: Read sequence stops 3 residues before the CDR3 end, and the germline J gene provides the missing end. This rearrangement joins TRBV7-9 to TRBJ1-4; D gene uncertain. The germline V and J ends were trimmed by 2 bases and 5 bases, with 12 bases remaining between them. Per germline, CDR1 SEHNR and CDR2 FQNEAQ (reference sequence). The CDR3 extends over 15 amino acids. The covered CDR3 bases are TGTGCCAGCAGCTTACGGTCGTTAATAAATGAAAAA. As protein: CASSLRSLINEK. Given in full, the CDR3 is CASSLRSLINEKLFF.

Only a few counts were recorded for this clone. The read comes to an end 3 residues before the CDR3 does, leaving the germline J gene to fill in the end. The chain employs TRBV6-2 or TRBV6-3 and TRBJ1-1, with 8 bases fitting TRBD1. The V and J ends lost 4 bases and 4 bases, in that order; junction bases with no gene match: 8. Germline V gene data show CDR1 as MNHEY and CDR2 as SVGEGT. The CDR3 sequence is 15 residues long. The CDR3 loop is CASSWGGTGSTEAFF. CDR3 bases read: TGTGCCAGCAGTTGGGGCGGGACAGGTTCCACTGAA.

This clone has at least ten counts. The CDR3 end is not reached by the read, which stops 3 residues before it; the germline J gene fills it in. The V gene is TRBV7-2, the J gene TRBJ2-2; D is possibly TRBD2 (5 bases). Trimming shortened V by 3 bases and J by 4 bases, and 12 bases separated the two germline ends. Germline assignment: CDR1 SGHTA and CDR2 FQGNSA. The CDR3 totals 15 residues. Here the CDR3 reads CASSFSGEITGELFF. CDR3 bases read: TGTGCCAGCAGCTTCTCCGGGGAGATCACCGGGGAG. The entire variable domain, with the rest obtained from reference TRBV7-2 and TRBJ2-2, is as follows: GAGVSQSPSNKVTEKGKDVELRCDPISGHTALYWYRQSLGQGLEFLIYFQGNSAPDKSGLPSDRFSAERTGGSVSTLTIQRTQQEDSAVYLCASSFSGEITGELFFGEGSRLTVL.

Partial CDR3 DNA: TGTGCCAGTAGTCCCTTTGGGGGGACGGGAACCTACGAG. Translating gives CASSPFGGTGTYE. The whole CDR3 sequence is CASSPFGGTGTYEQYF. The chain employs TRBV19 and TRBJ2-7; D might be TRBD2 (6 bases). Read data end 3 residues before the CDR3 end; the end is taken from the germline J gene. The germline V gene has CDR1 LNHDA and CDR2 SQIVND (reference sequence). The CDR3 consists of 16 residues. V was trimmed by 5 bases and J by 2 bases, leaving 19 bases between them.

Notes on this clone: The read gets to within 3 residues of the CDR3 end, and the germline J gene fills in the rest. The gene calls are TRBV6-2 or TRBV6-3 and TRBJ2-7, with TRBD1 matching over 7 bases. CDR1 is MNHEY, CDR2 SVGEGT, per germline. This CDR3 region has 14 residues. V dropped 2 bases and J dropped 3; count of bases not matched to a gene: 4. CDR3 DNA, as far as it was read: TGTGCCAGCAGTTACCGCAACAGGGGCTACGAG. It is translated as CASSYRNRGYE. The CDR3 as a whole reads CASSYRNRGYEQYF.

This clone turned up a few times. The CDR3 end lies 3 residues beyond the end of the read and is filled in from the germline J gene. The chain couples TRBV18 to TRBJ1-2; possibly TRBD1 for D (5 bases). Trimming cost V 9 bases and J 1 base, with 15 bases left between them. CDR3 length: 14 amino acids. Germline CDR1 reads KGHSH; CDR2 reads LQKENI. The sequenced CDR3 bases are TGTGCCAGTCGCCCAGGGAACAGTAACTATGGC. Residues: CASRPGNSNYG. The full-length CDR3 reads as CASRPGNSNYGYTF. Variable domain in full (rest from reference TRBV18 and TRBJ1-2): NAGVMQNPRHLVRRRGQEARLRCSPMKGHSHVYWYRQLPEEGLKFMVYLQKENIIDESGMPKERFSAEFPKEGPSILRIQQVVRGDSAAYFCASRPGNSNYGYTFGSGTRLTVV.

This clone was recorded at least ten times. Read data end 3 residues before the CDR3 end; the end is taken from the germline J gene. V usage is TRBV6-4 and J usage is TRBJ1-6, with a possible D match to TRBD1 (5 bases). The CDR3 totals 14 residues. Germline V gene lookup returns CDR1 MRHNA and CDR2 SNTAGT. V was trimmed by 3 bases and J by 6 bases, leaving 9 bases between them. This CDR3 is CASSEQAVNSPLHF. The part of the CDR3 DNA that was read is TGTGCCAGCAGTGAACAGGCGGTTAATTCACCC.

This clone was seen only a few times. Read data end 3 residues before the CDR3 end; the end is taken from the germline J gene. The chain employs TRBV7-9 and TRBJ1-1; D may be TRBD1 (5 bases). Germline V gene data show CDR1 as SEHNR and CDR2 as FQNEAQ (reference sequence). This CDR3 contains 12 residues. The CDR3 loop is CASSLAEGKAFF. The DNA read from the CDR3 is TGTGCCAGCAGCTTAGCAGAGGGGAAA.

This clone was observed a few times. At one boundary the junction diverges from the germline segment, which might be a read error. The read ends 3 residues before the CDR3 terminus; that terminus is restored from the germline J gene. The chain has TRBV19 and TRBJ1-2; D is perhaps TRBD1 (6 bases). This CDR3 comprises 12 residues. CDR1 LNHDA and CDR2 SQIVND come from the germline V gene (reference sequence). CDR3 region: CARSIAGDGYTF. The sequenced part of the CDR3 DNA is TGTGCCAGGAGTATCGCAGGGGATGGC.